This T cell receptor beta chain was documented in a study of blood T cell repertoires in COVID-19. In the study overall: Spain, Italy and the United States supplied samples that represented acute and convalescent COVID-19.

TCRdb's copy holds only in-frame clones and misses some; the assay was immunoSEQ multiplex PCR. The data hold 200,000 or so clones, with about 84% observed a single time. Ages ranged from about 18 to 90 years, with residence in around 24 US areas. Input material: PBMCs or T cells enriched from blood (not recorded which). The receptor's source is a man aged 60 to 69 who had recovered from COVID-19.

CDR3 DNA sequence: TGCGCCAGCAGCGTGGGTGGGCCGGAAGCTTTCTTT. This encodes CASSVGGPEAFF. The V gene is TRBV5-1, the J gene TRBJ1-1, with D uncertain. Germline CDR1 SGHRS, CDR2 YFSETQ. The CDR3 consists of 12 residues. V was pared by 4 bases and J by 8 bases, with 12 bases between.